Following are 15 T cell receptor beta chains from one sample sequenced in a study of CD8 T cells in cerebrospinal fluid in Alzheimer's disease. For each CDR3 protein, TCRdb gives one entry from its re-call of the 10x single-cell sequencing reads, without DNA. This repertoire includes under 800 distinct CDR3 sequences. The source material was cerebrospinal fluid. These receptor sequences come from a human donor with Parkinson's disease.

This clonotype registers large by frequency. The J gene is TRBJ1-3, the V gene TRBV4-2. Germline V gene lookup returns CDR1 LGHNA and CDR2 YNFKEQ. The CDR3 spans 16 residues. CDR3 protein: CASSQATGDSGNTIYF.

This clonotype shows up as large (0.1 to 1%) by frequency. The rearrangement links TRBV7-8 to TRBJ1-5. Germline loops: CDR1 SGHVS, CDR2 FQNEAQ. The CDR3 sequence is 14 residues long. CDR3 residues: CASSLEAAHQPQHF.

This clonotype shows up as medium-sized by frequency. The chain combines TRBV27 with TRBJ1-4; TCRdb lists TRBD1, though no DNA is available to test this call. This CDR3 comprises 15 residues. The germline V gene encodes CDR1 MNHEY and CDR2 SMNVEV (reference sequence). CDR3 amino acids: CASSSTGATNEKLFF.

This clonotype registers medium-sized by frequency. This chain links TRBV27 with TRBJ2-5. Germline CDR1 is MNHEY and CDR2 is SMNVEV (reference sequence). CDR3 length equals 13 residues. CDR3 residues: CASSFRDLETQYF.

According to its frequency, this clonotype is large. The chain is built from TRBV10-3 and TRBJ1-6; checking the TCRdb D call of TRBD1 is not possible without DNA. The CDR3 length is 14 residues. Germline CDR1 and CDR2: ENHRY and SYGVKD. This CDR3 reads CAIRQGIDNSPLHF.

This clonotype is identified as medium-sized from frequency. This chain joins TRBV9 and TRBJ2-2; TCRdb gives TRBD1 as the D gene, but with no DNA this cannot be confirmed. Per the germline V gene, CDR1 is SGDLS and CDR2 is YYNGEE. The length of the CDR3 is 16 residues. This CDR3 reads CASSASGTENTGELFF.

According to its frequency, this clonotype is medium-sized. CDR3 amino acids: CASSPTGNTEAFF. V and J are TRBV6-4 and TRBJ1-1. The CDR3 loop spans 13 amino acids. Germline V gene lookup returns CDR1 MRHNA and CDR2 SNTAGT.

Frequency places this clonotype as large. The V call is TRBV7-2, the J call TRBJ2-3. The germline V gene encodes CDR1 SGHTA and CDR2 FQGNSA. This CDR3 comprises 15 residues. This CDR3 reads CASSPEYLRTDTQYF.

Judged by frequency, this clonotype is medium-sized. The rearrangement uses TRBV4-2 and TRBJ1-2; TCRdb designates TRBD1, a call that cannot be tested without DNA. This CDR3 spans 15 amino acids. The germline V gene has CDR1 LGHNA and CDR2 YNFKEQ. The CDR3 reads CASSPLDREGEGYTF.

This clonotype is medium-sized (0.01 to 0.1%) by frequency. The chain employs TRBV4-3 and TRBJ2-7. The CDR3 is 16 amino acids. Germline V gene data show CDR1 as LGHNA and CDR2 as YSLEER. The CDR3 sequence: CASSQASDPRTYEQYF.

This clonotype ranks as large in terms of frequency. CDR3 residues: CASSYSRTGGFYTEAFF. The gene calls are TRBV6-6 and TRBJ1-1; TCRdb outputs TRBD1, but without DNA this stays unchecked. In germline, CDR1 is MNHNY, CDR2 SVGAGI (reference sequence). This CDR3 is built from 17 residues.

Frequency places this clonotype as medium-sized (0.01 to 0.1%). CDR3 sequence: CASSTPGTGYYGYTF. The V call is TRBV2, the J call TRBJ1-2; the TCRdb D gene call, TRBD1, has no DNA to confirm it. Looked up from germline, CDR1 is SNHLY and CDR2 is FYNNEI. This CDR3 comprises 15 residues.

This clonotype shows up as large (0.1 to 1%) by frequency. The CDR3 sequence: CSPEGVNTEAFF. The rearrangement joins TRBV20-1 to TRBJ1-1; lacking DNA, the TRBD1 call made by TCRdb goes unchecked. The CDR3 is 12 amino acids. CDR1 is DFQATT, CDR2 SNEGSKA, per germline (reference sequence).

By frequency, this clonotype is large. The J gene is TRBJ1-1, the V gene TRBV6-5; checking the TCRdb D call of TRBD1 is not possible without DNA. This CDR3 region has 13 residues. Germline loops: CDR1 MNHEY, CDR2 SVGAGI. CDR3 in amino acids: CASSKQGSTEAFF.

This clonotype is deemed medium-sized (0.01 to 0.1%) by its frequency. The J gene is TRBJ2-7, the V gene TRBV12-3 or TRBV12-4; TCRdb designates TRBD1, a call that cannot be tested without DNA. The CDR3 length is 15 residues. CDR3: CASSPGQARGGEQYF.